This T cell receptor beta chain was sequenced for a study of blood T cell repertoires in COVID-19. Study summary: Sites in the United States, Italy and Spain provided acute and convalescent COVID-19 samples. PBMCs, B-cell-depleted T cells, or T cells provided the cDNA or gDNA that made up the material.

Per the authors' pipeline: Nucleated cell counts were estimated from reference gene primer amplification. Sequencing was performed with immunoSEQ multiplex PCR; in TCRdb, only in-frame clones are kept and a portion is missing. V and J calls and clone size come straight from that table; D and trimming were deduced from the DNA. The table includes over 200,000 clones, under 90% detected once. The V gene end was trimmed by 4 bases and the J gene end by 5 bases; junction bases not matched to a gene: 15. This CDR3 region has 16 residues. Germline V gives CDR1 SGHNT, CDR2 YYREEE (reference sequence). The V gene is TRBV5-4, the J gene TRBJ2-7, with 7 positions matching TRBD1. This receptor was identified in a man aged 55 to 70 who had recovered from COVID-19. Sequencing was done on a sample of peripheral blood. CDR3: CASSPRQGRGENEQYF. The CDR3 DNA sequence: TGTGCCAGCAGCCCCCGACAGGGAAGAGGCGAAAACGAGCAGTACTTC. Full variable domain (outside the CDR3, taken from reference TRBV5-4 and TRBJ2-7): ETGVTQSPTHLIKTRGQQVTLRCSSQSGHNTVSWYQQALGQGPQFIFQYYREEENGRGNFPPRFSGLQFPNYSSELNVNALELDDSALYLCASSPRQGRGENEQYFGPGTRLTVT.